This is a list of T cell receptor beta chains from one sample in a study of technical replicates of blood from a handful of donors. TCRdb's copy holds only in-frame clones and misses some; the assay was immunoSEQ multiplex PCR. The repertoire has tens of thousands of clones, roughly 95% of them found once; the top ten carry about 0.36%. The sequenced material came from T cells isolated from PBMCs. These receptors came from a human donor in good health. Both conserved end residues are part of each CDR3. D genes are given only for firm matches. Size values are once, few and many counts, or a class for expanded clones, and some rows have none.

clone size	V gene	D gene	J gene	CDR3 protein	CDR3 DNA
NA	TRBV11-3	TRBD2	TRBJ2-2	CASSPPVGGWTGELFF	TGTGCCAGCAGCCCGCCCGTGGGGGGGTGGACCGGGGAGCTGTTTTTT
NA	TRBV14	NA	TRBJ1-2	CASSHDRRYTF	TGTGCCAGCAGCCACGACAGACGTTACACCTTC
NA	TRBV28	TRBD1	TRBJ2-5	CASRKTGEETQYF	TGTGCCAGCAGGAAGACAGGGGAAGAGACCCAGTACTTC
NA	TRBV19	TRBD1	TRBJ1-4	CATQGTGNEKLFF	TGTGCCACCCAAGGGACAGGCAATGAAAAACTGTTTTTT
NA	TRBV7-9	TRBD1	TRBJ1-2	CASRLQGAGGYTF	TGTGCCAGCAGGCTACAGGGGGCAGGAGGCTACACCTTC
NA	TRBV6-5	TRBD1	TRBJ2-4	CASSPTTGIVLQYF	TGTGCCAGCAGCCCTACGACAGGGATTGTGCTTCAGTACTTC
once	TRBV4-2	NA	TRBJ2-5	CASSQDYRVSEETQYF	TGTGCCAGCAGCCAAGACTACAGGGTATCGGAGGAGACCCAGTACTTC
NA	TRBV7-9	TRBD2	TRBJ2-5	CASSLSPGGRVQETQYF	TGTGCCAGCAGCTTATCCCCTGGCGGGAGGGTACAAGAGACCCAGTACTTC
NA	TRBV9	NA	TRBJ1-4	CASSVGDLREKLFF	TGTGCCAGCAGCGTAGGGGACTTGAGGGAAAAACTGTTTTTT
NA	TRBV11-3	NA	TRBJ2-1	CASSKGMERLGQFF	TGTGCCAGCAGCAAAGGGATGGAGCGGCTAGGGCAGTTCTTC
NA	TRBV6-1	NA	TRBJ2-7	CASSESRGYGYEQYF	TGTGCCAGCAGTGAATCTCGGGGGTACGGGTACGAGCAGTACTTC
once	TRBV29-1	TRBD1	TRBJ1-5	CSVGQGSNQPQHF	TGCAGCGTTGGACAGGGAAGCAATCAGCCCCAGCATTTT
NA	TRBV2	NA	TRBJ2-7	CASSGFQGHSHEQYF	TGTGCCAGCAGTGGGTTTCAGGGTCATTCCCACGAGCAGTACTTC
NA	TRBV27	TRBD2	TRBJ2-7	CASSLGLAGHEQYF	TGTGCCAGCAGTTTGGGACTAGCGGGCCATGAGCAGTACTTC
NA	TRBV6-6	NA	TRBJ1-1	CASEQLNTEAFF	TGTGCCAGTGAACAGTTGAACACTGAAGCTTTCTTT
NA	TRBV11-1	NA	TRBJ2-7	CASSLGLYRQDEQYF	TGTGCCAGCAGCTTAGGACTATATCGACAAGACGAGCAGTACTTC
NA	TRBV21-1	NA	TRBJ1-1	CASSLTGEEIEAFF	TGTGCCAGCAGCCTTACCGGGGAAGAGATAGAAGCTTTCTTT
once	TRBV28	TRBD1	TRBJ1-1	CASRPPTGGNTEAFF	TGTGCCAGCAGACCACCGACAGGGGGGAACACTGAAGCTTTCTTT
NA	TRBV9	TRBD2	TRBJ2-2	CASSVGASGSLGELFF	TGTGCCAGCAGCGTAGGGGCTAGCGGGAGTCTCGGGGAGCTGTTTTTT
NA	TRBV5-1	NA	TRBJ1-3	CASSSGIAPGNTIYF	TGCGCCAGCAGCTCAGGGATCGCCCCTGGAAACACCATATATTTT
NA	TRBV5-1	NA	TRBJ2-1	CASSLEPRQSYNEQFF	TGCGCCAGCAGCTTGGAACCCAGACAGTCCTACAATGAGCAGTTCTTC
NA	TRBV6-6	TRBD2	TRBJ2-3	CASSYYAGGTDTQYF	TGTGCCAGCAGTTACTACGCGGGAGGCACAGATACGCAGTATTTT
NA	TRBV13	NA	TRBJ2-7	CASSPHRESPPYEQYF	TGTGCCAGCAGCCCACATAGGGAGTCCCCTCCCTACGAGCAGTACTTC
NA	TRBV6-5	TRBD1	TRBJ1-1	CASSGTVNTEAFF	TGTGCCAGCAGCGGGACAGTGAACACTGAAGCTTTCTTT
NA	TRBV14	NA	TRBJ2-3	CASSPGFTDTQYF	TGTGCCAGCAGCCCCGGGTTCACAGATACGCAGTATTTT
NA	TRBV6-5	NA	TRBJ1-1	CASRQGANTEAFF	TGTGCCAGCAGACAGGGAGCAAACACTGAAGCTTTCTTT
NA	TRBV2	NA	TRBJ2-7	CASSVATTRGGYEQYF	TGTGCCAGCAGCGTAGCTACCACCAGAGGGGGCTACGAGCAGTACTTC
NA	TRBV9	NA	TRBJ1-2	CASSGVIGTTATGYTF	TGTGCCAGCAGCGGGGTAATTGGAACGACTGCGACGGGCTACACCTTC
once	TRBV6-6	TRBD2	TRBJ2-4	CASSPRTSSKNIQYF	TGTGCCAGCAGTCCGCGGACTAGCTCCAAAAACATTCAGTACTTC
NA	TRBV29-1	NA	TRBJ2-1	CSVPTNSNEQFF	TGCAGCGTGCCAACTAATTCCAATGAGCAGTTCTTC
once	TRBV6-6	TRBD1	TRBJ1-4	CASSDRGLFF	TGTGCCAGCAGTGACAGGGGGCTGTTTTTT
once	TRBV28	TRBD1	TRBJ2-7	CASSLGTGVHEQYF	TGTGCCAGCAGTTTAGGGACAGGGGTCCACGAGCAGTACTTC
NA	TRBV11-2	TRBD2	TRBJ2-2	CASSPRTSSGELFF	TGTGCCAGCAGCCCCCGGACTAGCTCCGGGGAGCTGTTTTTT
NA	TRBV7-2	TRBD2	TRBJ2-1	CASSLVVGLAINNEQFF	TGTGCCAGCAGCTTAGTCGTAGGACTAGCGATAAACAATGAGCAGTTCTTC
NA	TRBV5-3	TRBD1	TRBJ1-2	CARSFGRQGSGYTF	TGTGCCAGAAGCTTTGGGAGACAGGGATCTGGCTACACCTTC
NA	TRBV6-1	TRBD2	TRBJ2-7	CASDPLAGGPYEQYF	TGTGCCAGCGATCCCCTAGCGGGAGGGCCCTACGAGCAGTACTTC
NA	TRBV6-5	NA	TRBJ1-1	CASRGPEGHYTEAFF	TGTGCCAGCAGGGGCCCGGAAGGACACTACACTGAAGCTTTCTTT
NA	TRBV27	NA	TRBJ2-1	CASSLSAWYRDNEQFF	TGTGCCAGCAGTTTATCAGCTTGGTACAGGGACAATGAGCAGTTCTTC
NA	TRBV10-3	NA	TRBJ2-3	CAISEYASAQDTQYF	TGTGCCATCAGTGAATACGCTAGCGCACAAGATACGCAGTATTTT
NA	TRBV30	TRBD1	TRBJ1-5	CAWSTGVMSNQPQHF	TGTGCCTGGAGTACAGGGGTTATGAGCAATCAGCCCCAGCATTTT